This entry lists 12 T cell receptor beta chains sequenced from one sample in a study of T cell responses to AZD1222 COVID-19 vaccine. Data came from immunoSEQ multiplex PCR; TCRdb stores just in-frame clones and leaves some out. Of some 200,000 clones listed, 90% to 95% were seen once; the top ten hold around 1.5%. This specimen consisted of peripheral blood, obtained 28 days after the second dose of the MenACWY control vaccine. These receptor sequences come from an adult who received the MenACWY meningococcal vaccine as a control.

This rearrangement joins TRBV3-1 (or the pseudogene TRBV3-2) to TRBJ2-7, with a possible D match to TRBD2 (6 bases). Germline-derived CDR1 and CDR2 are LGHDT and YNNKEL (reference sequence). The CDR3 runs to 14 residues. Trimming shortened V by 4 bases and J by 2 bases, and 12 bases separated the two germline ends. In nucleotides, the CDR3 is TGTGCCAGCAGCCCCGGACTAAGAACCTACGAGCAGTACTTC. This translates into CASSPGLRTYEQYF.

The chain recombines TRBV7-9 with TRBJ2-2; D remains unclear. Germline CDR1 SEHNR, CDR2 FQNEAQ (reference sequence). Trimming took off 4 bases at V and 7 bases at J, with 13 bases between the two ends. The CDR3 is 14 residues long. CDR3 sequence: CASSSQFVFGELFF. The CDR3 region has the DNA TGTGCCAGCAGCTCCCAGTTTGTCTTCGGGGAGCTGTTTTTT.

The V call is TRBV4-1, the J call TRBJ2-5, with D uncertain. V was shortened by 0 bases and J by 6 bases, with 14 bases between the two germline ends. The germline CDR1 and CDR2 sequences are MGHRA and YSYEKL. This CDR3 is 15 amino acids long. CDR3 coding DNA: TGCGCCAGCAGCCAAGAGGACCCGCGCGCGAAGACCCAGTACTTC. Its translation is CASSQEDPRAKTQYF.

CDR3 sequence: CASSPRTSGREADTQYF. The CDR3 DNA follows: TGTGCCAGCAGCCCCCGGACTAGCGGGAGGGAGGCAGATACGCAGTATTTT. The chain links TRBV7-9 to TRBJ2-3; 15 bases are shared with TRBD2. The CDR3 has 17 residues. After removal of 5 bases from V and 4 bases from J, the junction contained 7 bases not matched to a gene. CDR1 is SEHNR and CDR2 is FQNEAQ in the germline V gene (reference sequence).

The gene calls are TRBV6-5 and TRBJ1-1, with TRBD1 matching over 9 bases. This CDR3 comprises 14 residues. Germline V gene data show CDR1 as MNHEY and CDR2 as SVGAGI. The V segment lost 7 bases and the J segment 4 bases; nucleotides outside the gene matches: 7. CDR3 DNA sequence: TGTGCCAGCATAACGGGACAGGGCGGCACTGAAGCTTTCTTT. Its protein product is CASITGQGGTEAFF.

This chain connects TRBV4-3 to TRBJ2-3, with TRBD1 identical over 8 bases. CDR3 length equals 17 residues. Per the germline V gene, CDR1 is LGHNA and CDR2 is YSLEER. Trimming at V came to 4 bases and at J to 0 bases, leaving 9 bases not matched to a gene. DNA for the CDR3: TGCGCCAGCAGCCCAGACAGGGGAGGCGGTAGCACAGATACGCAGTATTTT. Its protein is CASSPDRGGGSTDTQYF.

The V call is TRBV28, the J call TRBJ1-4; tentatively, D is TRBD1 (5 bases). Per the germline V gene, CDR1 is MDHEN and CDR2 is SYDVKM. The V end lost 3 bases, the J end lost 8 bases, and 10 bases lay between the germline ends. The CDR3 has 13 amino acids. The CDR3 region has the DNA TGTGCCAGCAGTTTCAGGGAAAGGGAAAAACTGTTTTTT. This encodes CASSFREREKLFF.

This chain uses TRBV29-1 with TRBJ1-1; TRBD1 matches 7 bases. The germline gives CDR1 SQVTM, CDR2 ANQGSEA. The CDR3 covers 13 residues. V trimming: 4 bases; J trimming: 2 bases; junction bases outside the gene matches: 4. In DNA form, the CDR3 reads TGCAGCGTTGGGACAGGACGTAACACTGAAGCTTTCTTT. This encodes CSVGTGRNTEAFF.

This clone was found once. The V and J genes are TRBV7-9 and TRBJ1-2; D is unresolved. The V gene's germline CDR1 is SEHNR and CDR2 FQNEAQ (reference sequence). Deletions cut 9 bases from V and 3 bases from J, with 14 bases between. The CDR3 runs to 13 residues. CDR3 in DNA: TGTGCCAGTGGGGAGGGAAAGGACTATGGCTACACCTTC. Translation: CASGEGKDYGYTF.

V gene TRBV4-2 combines with J gene TRBJ1-4; a possible D gene is TRBD1 (6 bases). This CDR3 spans 14 amino acids. Per the germline V gene, CDR1 is LGHNA and CDR2 is YNFKEQ. Trimming took 4 bases from V and 7 from J, leaving 13 bases between them. The CDR3 DNA sequence: TGTGCCAGCAGCCGCCCAGGGGCCCTTGAAAAACTGTTTTTT. Protein sequence: CASSRPGALEKLFF.

V usage is TRBV9 and J usage is TRBJ2-1; 8 nucleotides agree with TRBD2. Germline values: CDR1 SGDLS, CDR2 YYNGEE. The CDR3 consists of 16 residues. The junction had 4 bases not matched to a gene; V was cut back by 1 base and J by 1 base. CDR3 sequence reads: CASSVFLAGSYNEQFF. DNA of the CDR3: TGTGCCAGCAGCGTATTTCTAGCGGGTTCCTACAATGAGCAGTTCTTC.

As concerns this clone: The same CDR3 also results from other DNA sequences found in this sample. The chain uses TRBV2 and TRBJ2-7; D is unclear. Germline V gene data show CDR1 as SNHLY and CDR2 as FYNNEI. The CDR3 has 12 amino acids. The V end lost 3 bases, the J end lost 0 bases, and 3 bases lay between the germline ends. The CDR3 coding sequence is TGTGCCAGCAGTGAGGGCTCCTACGAGCAGTACTTC. Encoded protein: CASSEGSYEQYF.